This record covers a single T cell receptor beta chain. The data belong to a study of blood T cell repertoires in COVID-19. Profiled with immunoSEQ multiplex PCR; TCRdb holds only in-frame clones, not every one. The sample records fewer than 55,000 clones, 84% being singletons. Trimming took off 0 bases at V and 1 base at J, with 9 bases between the two ends. Germline CDR1 and CDR2: LGHNA and YSLEER. The CDR3 has 15 amino acids. The chain couples TRBV4-3 to TRBJ1-2; no definite D call. This clonotype originated in a man aged 50-60 years with acute or convalescent COVID-19. Sequenced: peripheral blood. The CDR3 DNA reads as TGCGCCAGCAGCCAAGATTATCGGGGTAACTATGGCTACACCTTC. Amino acids: CASSQDYRGNYGYTF.